What follows are 5 T cell receptor beta chains derived from one specimen sequenced in a study of blood T cell repertoires in COVID-19. TCRdb's table, derived via immunoSEQ multiplex PCR, lists solely in-frame clones and lacks some. The table has more than 150,000 clones, about 86% seen once. Sequencing was carried out using peripheral blood. These receptor sequences come from a man aged 55 to 70 with acute or convalescent COVID-19.

This clone appeared a single time. The V gene is TRBV28, the J gene TRBJ1-2; D remains unclear. The V end lost 3 bases, the J end lost 8 bases, and 13 bases lay between the germline ends. This CDR3 comprises 13 residues. Germline V gene sequence: CDR1 MDHEN, CDR2 SYDVKM. The CDR3 nucleotides are TGTGCCAGCAGTTTCAACCTGGCAGGCGGCTACACCTTC. Encoded protein: CASSFNLAGGYTF.

Written as DNA, the CDR3 is TGTGCCAGCAGTTTAAGGACGGGAACTGGCTACACCTTC. It encodes CASSLRTGTGYTF. The rearrangement joins TRBV27 to TRBJ1-2; no firm D call. The germline V gene has CDR1 MNHEY and CDR2 SMNVEV (reference sequence). This CDR3 has 13 amino acids. The germline V and J ends were trimmed by 2 bases and 7 bases, with 11 bases remaining between them.

This clone has more than one count but fewer than ten. The identical CDR3 is also encoded by other nucleotide sequences in the sample. The V gene is TRBV5-1, the J gene TRBJ1-1, with D hard to call. This CDR3 contains 13 residues. Trimming shortened V by 1 base and J by 3 bases, and 7 bases separated the two germline ends. Germline values: CDR1 SGHRS, CDR2 YFSETQ. The CDR3 loop is CASSLKLDTEAFF. The DNA of the CDR3 is TGCGCCAGCAGCTTGAAATTAGACACTGAAGCTTTCTTT.

The CDR3 DNA follows: TGCGCCAGCAGCCCAGGGGGCCGAGGCGGCTACACCTTC. This translates into CASSPGGRGGYTF. The chain combines TRBV5-1 with TRBJ1-2; the match to TRBD1 covers 8 bases. The junction had 7 bases not matched to a gene; V was cut back by 4 bases and J by 8 bases. The CDR3 consists of 13 residues. Germline V gene lookup returns CDR1 SGHRS and CDR2 YFSETQ.

The chain employs TRBV30 and TRBJ2-5, with 14 positions matching TRBD2. The CDR3 is 14 residues long. The V gene end was trimmed by 5 bases and the J gene end by 5 bases; junction bases not matched to a gene: 4. The germline V gene has CDR1 GTSNPN and CDR2 SVGIG (reference sequence). The CDR3 region is CAWDGLAGGETQYF. DNA for the CDR3: TGTGCCTGGGATGGACTAGCGGGAGGCGAGACCCAGTACTTC. Combining the CDR3 with reference TRBV30 and TRBJ2-5 gives the whole variable domain SQTIHQWPATLVQPVGSPLSLECTVEGTSNPNLYWYRQAAGRGLQLLFYSVGIGQISSEVPQNLSASRPQDRQFILSSKKLLLSDSGFYLCAWDGLAGGETQYFGPGTRLLVL.